Following are 29 T cell receptor beta chains from one sample sequenced in a study of preoperative IRX-2 immunotherapy in early breast cancer. Sequencing was performed with immunoSEQ multiplex PCR; in TCRdb, only in-frame clones are kept and a portion is missing. The data show 75,000 to 100,000 clones, just over 85% seen once. The treatment was: preoperative locoregional IRX-2 cytokine immunotherapy. The sequencing used tumor tissue, collected after IRX-2 immunotherapy. These receptors originate from a human donor with breast cancer.

This chain uses TRBV28 with TRBJ2-7; no clear D gene. The CDR3 loop spans 12 amino acids. Germline lookup yields CDR1 MDHEN and CDR2 SYDVKM. The V and J ends lost 5 bases and 2 bases respectively, with 7 bases between them. CDR3 in DNA: TGTGCCAGCAGTGAACAGCCCTACGAGCAGTACTTC. Amino acids: CASSEQPYEQYF.

This chain links TRBV5-1 with TRBJ1-3; 7 bases are a match to TRBD1. Germline V gene sequence: CDR1 SGHRS, CDR2 YFSETQ. The CDR3 covers 15 residues. Germline trimming cut 4 bases from V and 4 bases from J; bases unmatched to any gene: 8. The chain's CDR3 is CASSRDRGHGNTIYF. The CDR3 bases are TGCGCCAGCAGCCGGGATAGGGGGCACGGAAACACCATATATTTT.

This clone showed up just once. V usage is TRBV30 and J usage is TRBJ2-7; D gene unclear. This CDR3 has 13 amino acids. V shed 1 base and J shed 0 bases, with 7 bases lying between them. The germline gives CDR1 GTSNPN, CDR2 SVGIG (reference sequence). For the CDR3, the DNA is TGTGCCTGGAGTGCACATCTCTCCTACGAGCAGTACTTC. Its translation: CAWSAHLSYEQYF.

This chain joins TRBV18 and TRBJ1-1; 9 bases are a match to TRBD1. With 5 bases clipped from V and 6 bases from J, the junction kept 7 bases outside the gene matches. The V gene's germline CDR1 is KGHSH and CDR2 LQKENI. The CDR3 contains 14 residues. CDR3: CASSSGQGYAEAFF. The CDR3 coding sequence is TGTGCCAGCTCATCCGGACAGGGGTACGCTGAAGCTTTCTTT.

V usage is TRBV30 and J usage is TRBJ1-2; D might be TRBD1 (6 bases). The germline V gene has CDR1 GTSNPN and CDR2 SVGIG (reference sequence). The CDR3 loop spans 11 amino acids. The germline V and J ends were trimmed by 7 bases and 8 bases, with 14 bases remaining between them. CDR3 coding DNA: TGTGCCTTTCAACCGACAGGCGGCTACACCTTC. Protein product: CAFQPTGGYTF.

Details on this clone: One end of the junction does not line up with germline, which may come from a read error. The gene calls are TRBV6-8 and TRBJ1-1; possibly TRBD1 for D (6 bases). CDR1 is MNHGY, CDR2 SAAAGT, per germline. The CDR3 has 16 residues. CDR3 nucleotides: TGTGCCAGCAGTGACTCTGGGGGGCAAGAGAACACTGAAGCTTTCTTT. It encodes CASSDSGGQENTEAFF.

The chain uses TRBV30 and TRBJ1-2; 11 bases fit TRBD1. Germline-derived CDR1 and CDR2 are GTSNPN and SVGIG (reference sequence). The CDR3 sequence is 15 residues long. J was trimmed by 3 bases and V by 3 bases; bases with no gene match: 6. For the CDR3, the DNA is TGTGCCTGGAGGGCGGGACAGGGGGGCTACTATGGCTACACCTTC. It encodes CAWRAGQGGYYGYTF.

The chain recombines TRBV14 with TRBJ2-7, with D tentatively TRBD1 (6 bases). With 2 bases removed from V and 3 bases from J, the gap between germline ends came to 14 bases. The germline V gene has CDR1 SGHDN and CDR2 FVKESK. This CDR3 is 15 amino acids long. The CDR3 protein is CASSQSVGQRYEQYF. CDR3 DNA sequence: TGTGCCAGCAGCCAATCGGTTGGACAGCGCTACGAGCAGTACTTC.

This clone was seen once. Because the CDR3's place on the DNA is in doubt, the DNA is left out and the CDR3 is given as listed by TCRdb. The chain employs TRBV28 and TRBJ1-1. The germline V gene has CDR1 MDHEN and CDR2 SYDVKM. The CDR3 has 17 residues if both end residues are counted. CDR3 protein: CASSLLIIRMDRLEAFF.

The chain recombines TRBV28 with TRBJ2-2; D is undetermined. The germline V gene has CDR1 MDHEN and CDR2 SYDVKM. V was clipped by 8 bases and J by 9 bases, with 19 bases between them. This CDR3 comprises 14 residues. CDR3: CASAERPESRELFF. CDR3 nucleotide sequence: TGTGCCAGCGCAGAGAGGCCGGAGTCGCGGGAGCTGTTTTTT. Based on the CDR3 plus reference TRBV28 and TRBJ2-2, the full variable domain is DVKVTQSSRYLVKRTGEKVFLECVQDMDHENMFWYRQDPGLGLRLIYFSYDVKMKEKGDIPEGYSVSREKKERFSLILESASTNQTSMYLCASAERPESRELFFGEGSRLTVL.

V usage is TRBV11-3 and J usage is TRBJ2-5; TRBD2 might be the D (5 bases). Germline V gene data show CDR1 as SGHNT and CDR2 as YENEEA. The CDR3 loop spans 15 amino acids. The V gene lost 8 bases and the J gene lost 5 bases, with 21 bases spanning the gap. The CDR3 sequence: CASSPIGLARETQYF. The CDR3 region has the DNA TGTGCCAGCTCTCCGATCGGGTTAGCGAGGGAGACCCAGTACTTC.

The chain employs TRBV6-8 and TRBJ1-5; D call uncertain. This CDR3 comprises 14 residues. Germline V CDR1 and CDR2: MNHGY, SAAAGT. Deletions cut 4 bases from V and 5 bases from J, with 12 bases between. The DNA for the CDR3 is TGTGCCAGCAGTTTAAAGCAGGATTATCAGCCCCAGCATTTT. Translation gives CASSLKQDYQPQHF.

The chain links TRBV4-1 to TRBJ2-1, with 9 bases that match TRBD1. The germline gives CDR1 MGHRA, CDR2 YSYEKL. The CDR3 spans 15 residues. The V segment lost 3 bases and the J segment 2 bases; nucleotides outside the gene matches: 2. CDR3 residues: CASSHGQGPYNEQFF. In DNA form, the CDR3 reads TGCGCCAGCAGCCATGGACAGGGGCCCTACAATGAGCAGTTCTTC.

This sequence joins TRBV28 and TRBJ1-1; D unclear. This CDR3 is built from 14 residues. The V gene lost 5 bases and the J gene lost 3 bases, with 13 bases spanning the gap. Germline CDR1 MDHEN, CDR2 SYDVKM. As DNA, the CDR3 is TGTGCCAGCAGTAAGGGTGATTCGGACACTGAAGCTTTCTTT. This encodes CASSKGDSDTEAFF.

V and J are TRBV19 and TRBJ2-3; 7 bases fit TRBD1. Trimming took 5 bases from V and 2 from J; bases not matched to a gene: 4. Germline assignment: CDR1 LNHDA and CDR2 SQIVND (reference sequence). This CDR3 is 14 amino acids long. CDR3 sequence (DNA): TGTGCCAGTAGTGCCGGGACAGCCACAGATACGCAGTATTTT. Residues: CASSAGTATDTQYF.

This sequence joins TRBV30 and TRBJ1-2; D not resolved. The CDR3 is made up of 12 amino acids. Per the germline V gene, CDR1 is GTSNPN and CDR2 is SVGIG (reference sequence). V lost 4 bases and J 2 bases, leaving 8 bases between the germline ends. The CDR3 loop is CAWTPQNYGYTF. The CDR3 DNA is TGTGCCTGGACTCCGCAGAACTATGGCTACACCTTC. The whole variable domain, remainder taken from reference TRBV30 and TRBJ1-2, is SQTIHQWPATLVQPVGSPLSLECTVEGTSNPNLYWYRQAAGRGLQLLFYSVGIGQISSEVPQNLSASRPQDRQFILSSKKLLLSDSGFYLCAWTPQNYGYTFGSGTRLTVV.

The chain uses TRBV19 and TRBJ1-5; 7 nucleotides align to TRBD1. Germline V CDR1 and CDR2: LNHDA, SQIVND (reference sequence). V lost 4 bases and J lost 0; bases outside the gene matches: 3. The CDR3 totals 15 residues. CDR3 amino acids: CASSRQGDSNQPQHF. Here the CDR3 DNA reads TGTGCCAGTAGTAGACAGGGAGATAGCAATCAGCCCCAGCATTTT. Together with reference TRBV19 and TRBJ1-5, the CDR3 gives the full variable domain: DGGITQSPKYLFRKEGQNVTLSCEQNLNHDAMYWYRQDPGQGLRLIYYSQIVNDFQKGDIAEGYSVSREKKESFPLTVTSAQKNPTAFYLCASSRQGDSNQPQHFGDGTRLSIL.

The J gene is TRBJ1-3, the V gene TRBV6-8, with D possibly TRBD1 on 5 matching bases. The V gene's germline CDR1 is MNHGY and CDR2 SAAAGT. Trimming took off 4 bases at V and 0 bases at J, with 16 bases between the two ends. The CDR3 has 17 amino acids. The CDR3 nucleotides read TGTGCCAGCAGTTCAAAGCATGGGACGGGCTCTGGAAACACCATATATTTT. This translates into CASSSKHGTGSGNTIYF.

The chain uses TRBV7-4 and TRBJ2-5; TRBD1 matches at 8 bases. V lost 5 bases, J lost 1 base, and 6 bases stayed unmatched. The CDR3 loop spans 15 amino acids. Germline values: CDR1 SGHVT, CDR2 SQSDAQ. The CDR3 spells CASSLWTGSQETQYF. DNA for the CDR3: TGTGCCAGCAGCCTCTGGACAGGGAGCCAAGAGACCCAGTACTTC.

The J gene is TRBJ2-7, the V gene TRBV5-1, with D perhaps matching TRBD1 (5 bases). From germline, CDR1 is SGHRS and CDR2 YFSETQ. The CDR3 totals 14 residues. CDR3 DNA sequence: TGCGCTTCCCGCCGGACATCCGACTCCTACGAGCAGTACTTC. Its translation is CASRRTSDSYEQYF.

The chain has TRBV29-1 and TRBJ1-2; perhaps TRBD1 as D (6 bases). Trimming removed 3 bases from V and 8 bases from J, with 16 bases in between. The CDR3 contains 13 residues. Per germline, CDR1 SQVTM and CDR2 ANQGSEA. CDR3 sequence (DNA): TGCAGCGTTGATTTAGACGAGGGGGGCGGCTACACCTTC. Encoded protein: CSVDLDEGGGYTF.

Details on this clone: Germline and junction disagree at one end, which may indicate a read error. The gene calls are TRBV7-7 and TRBJ2-1; D possibly matches TRBD1 or TRBD2 (6 bases each). Germline CDR1 is SSHAT and CDR2 is FNYEAQ (reference sequence). The length of the CDR3 is 15 residues. CDR3 sequence: CASSKGGAGNNEQFF. The CDR3 DNA is TGTGCTAGCAGCAAGGGGGGAGCAGGGAACAATGAGCAGTTCTTC.

The J gene is TRBJ2-7, the V gene TRBV11-3; D is unresolved. This CDR3 has 15 amino acids. Germline V gene data show CDR1 as SGHNT and CDR2 as YENEEA. The V gene lost 6 bases and the J gene lost 0 bases, with 15 bases spanning the gap. The CDR3 region is CASRPTQSFSYEQYF. The DNA of the CDR3 is TGTGCCAGCAGGCCGACACAAAGCTTCTCCTACGAGCAGTACTTC. Filled out from reference TRBV11-3 and TRBJ2-7, the complete variable domain reads EAGVVQSPRYKIIEKKQPVAFWCNPISGHNTLYWYLQNLGQGPELLIRYENEEAVDDSQLPKDRFSAERLKGVDSTLKIQPAELGDSAVYLCASRPTQSFSYEQYFGPGTRLTVT.

This rearrangement joins TRBV30 to TRBJ1-3; 7 bases fit TRBD1. In germline, CDR1 is GTSNPN, CDR2 SVGIG (reference sequence). The CDR3 loop spans 14 amino acids. The V segment lost 3 bases and the J segment 4 bases; nucleotides outside the gene matches: 6. This CDR3 is CAWSRTGGGNTIYF. CDR3 DNA: TGTGCCTGGAGCCGGACAGGCGGGGGAAACACCATATATTTT. The full variable domain, rest sourced from reference TRBV30 and TRBJ1-3, is SQTIHQWPATLVQPVGSPLSLECTVEGTSNPNLYWYRQAAGRGLQLLFYSVGIGQISSEVPQNLSASRPQDRQFILSSKKLLLSDSGFYLCAWSRTGGGNTIYFGEGSWLTVV.

This sequence joins TRBV30 and TRBJ2-2; TRBD2 matches at 10 bases. This CDR3 contains 17 residues. With V trimmed by 4 bases and J by 0 bases, 8 bases remained unmatched. CDR1 and CDR2 (germline): GTSNPN, SVGIG (reference sequence). CDR3 nucleotide sequence: TGTGCCTGGACCCTAGCGGGGGCGCCCTCGAACACCGGGGAGCTGTTTTTT. Translating gives CAWTLAGAPSNTGELFF. The complete variable domain, with remaining parts taken from reference TRBV30 and TRBJ2-2, reads SQTIHQWPATLVQPVGSPLSLECTVEGTSNPNLYWYRQAAGRGLQLLFYSVGIGQISSEVPQNLSASRPQDRQFILSSKKLLLSDSGFYLCAWTLAGAPSNTGELFFGEGSRLTVL.

Of note for this clone: Relative to the germline gene, one junction end is altered; a read error may explain this. The V gene is TRBV7-4, the J gene TRBJ2-1, with 7 bases fitting TRBD2. This CDR3 is 13 amino acids long. Germline loops: CDR1 SGHVT, CDR2 SQSDAQ. In DNA, the CDR3 is TGTGCTAGCAGCCCAGGGACTAACAATGAGCAGTTCTTC. This codes for CASSPGTNNEQFF.

The V call is TRBV30, the J call TRBJ1-1; tentatively, D is TRBD1 (6 bases). The germline V and J ends were trimmed by 0 bases and 4 bases, with 15 bases remaining between them. Germline V CDR1 and CDR2: GTSNPN, SVGIG (reference sequence). The CDR3 contains 15 residues. The CDR3 DNA reads as TGTGCCTGGAGTGTACAGCAGGGGCGAGTCACTGAAGCTTTCTTT. Translation: CAWSVQQGRVTEAFF.

The V gene is TRBV5-1, the J gene TRBJ1-2, with 8 bases lining up with TRBD1. The V segment lost 4 bases and the J segment 8 bases; nucleotides outside the gene matches: 10. The CDR3 loop spans 14 amino acids. CDR1 SGHRS and CDR2 YFSETQ come from the germline V gene. CDR3 sequence (DNA): TGCGCCAGCAGCAACGGACAGGGCGGTGCGGGCTACACCTTC. This gives the protein CASSNGQGGAGYTF. The full variable domain, completed using reference TRBV5-1 and TRBJ1-2, is KAGVTQTPRYLIKTRGQQVTLSCSPISGHRSVSWYQQTPGQGLQFLFEYFSETQRNKGNFPGRFSGRQFSNSRSEMNVSTLELGDSALYLCASSNGQGGAGYTFGSGTRLTVV.

The chain links TRBV5-1 to TRBJ1-4, with TRBD1 identical over 9 bases. The CDR3 spans 15 residues. Per germline, CDR1 SGHRS and CDR2 YFSETQ. The V and J ends lost 4 bases and 7 bases, in that order; junction bases with no gene match: 8. This chain's CDR3 is CASSPGQGGPEKLFF. CDR3 DNA sequence: TGCGCCAGCAGCCCGGGACAGGGAGGGCCTGAAAAACTGTTTTTT.